The T cell receptor (beta chain) under discussion was sequenced for a study of identical twins. This clonotype was detected only a few times. In TCRdb, the 5' RACE reads were re-called with MiXCR into one record per CDR3 protein. The repertoire holds fewer than 550,000 distinct CDR3 sequences, with about 16% as singletons. The CDR3 is made up of 15 amino acids. Deletions cut 4 bases from V and 1 base from J, with 10 bases between. Germline lookup yields CDR1 MNHNS and CDR2 SASEGT. These data were also reused for a study on yellow fever vaccine responses in identical twins.

This chain connects TRBV6-1 to TRBJ2-2; TRBD2 is a possible D gene (5 bases). Material: CD4+ T cells sorted from blood. This TCR was recovered from a woman aged 18-29 years in good health. The CDR3 DNA is TGTGCCAGCAGTGCTCTTAGCGTGAACACCGGGGAGCTGTTTTTT. Translation gives CASSALSVNTGELFF.